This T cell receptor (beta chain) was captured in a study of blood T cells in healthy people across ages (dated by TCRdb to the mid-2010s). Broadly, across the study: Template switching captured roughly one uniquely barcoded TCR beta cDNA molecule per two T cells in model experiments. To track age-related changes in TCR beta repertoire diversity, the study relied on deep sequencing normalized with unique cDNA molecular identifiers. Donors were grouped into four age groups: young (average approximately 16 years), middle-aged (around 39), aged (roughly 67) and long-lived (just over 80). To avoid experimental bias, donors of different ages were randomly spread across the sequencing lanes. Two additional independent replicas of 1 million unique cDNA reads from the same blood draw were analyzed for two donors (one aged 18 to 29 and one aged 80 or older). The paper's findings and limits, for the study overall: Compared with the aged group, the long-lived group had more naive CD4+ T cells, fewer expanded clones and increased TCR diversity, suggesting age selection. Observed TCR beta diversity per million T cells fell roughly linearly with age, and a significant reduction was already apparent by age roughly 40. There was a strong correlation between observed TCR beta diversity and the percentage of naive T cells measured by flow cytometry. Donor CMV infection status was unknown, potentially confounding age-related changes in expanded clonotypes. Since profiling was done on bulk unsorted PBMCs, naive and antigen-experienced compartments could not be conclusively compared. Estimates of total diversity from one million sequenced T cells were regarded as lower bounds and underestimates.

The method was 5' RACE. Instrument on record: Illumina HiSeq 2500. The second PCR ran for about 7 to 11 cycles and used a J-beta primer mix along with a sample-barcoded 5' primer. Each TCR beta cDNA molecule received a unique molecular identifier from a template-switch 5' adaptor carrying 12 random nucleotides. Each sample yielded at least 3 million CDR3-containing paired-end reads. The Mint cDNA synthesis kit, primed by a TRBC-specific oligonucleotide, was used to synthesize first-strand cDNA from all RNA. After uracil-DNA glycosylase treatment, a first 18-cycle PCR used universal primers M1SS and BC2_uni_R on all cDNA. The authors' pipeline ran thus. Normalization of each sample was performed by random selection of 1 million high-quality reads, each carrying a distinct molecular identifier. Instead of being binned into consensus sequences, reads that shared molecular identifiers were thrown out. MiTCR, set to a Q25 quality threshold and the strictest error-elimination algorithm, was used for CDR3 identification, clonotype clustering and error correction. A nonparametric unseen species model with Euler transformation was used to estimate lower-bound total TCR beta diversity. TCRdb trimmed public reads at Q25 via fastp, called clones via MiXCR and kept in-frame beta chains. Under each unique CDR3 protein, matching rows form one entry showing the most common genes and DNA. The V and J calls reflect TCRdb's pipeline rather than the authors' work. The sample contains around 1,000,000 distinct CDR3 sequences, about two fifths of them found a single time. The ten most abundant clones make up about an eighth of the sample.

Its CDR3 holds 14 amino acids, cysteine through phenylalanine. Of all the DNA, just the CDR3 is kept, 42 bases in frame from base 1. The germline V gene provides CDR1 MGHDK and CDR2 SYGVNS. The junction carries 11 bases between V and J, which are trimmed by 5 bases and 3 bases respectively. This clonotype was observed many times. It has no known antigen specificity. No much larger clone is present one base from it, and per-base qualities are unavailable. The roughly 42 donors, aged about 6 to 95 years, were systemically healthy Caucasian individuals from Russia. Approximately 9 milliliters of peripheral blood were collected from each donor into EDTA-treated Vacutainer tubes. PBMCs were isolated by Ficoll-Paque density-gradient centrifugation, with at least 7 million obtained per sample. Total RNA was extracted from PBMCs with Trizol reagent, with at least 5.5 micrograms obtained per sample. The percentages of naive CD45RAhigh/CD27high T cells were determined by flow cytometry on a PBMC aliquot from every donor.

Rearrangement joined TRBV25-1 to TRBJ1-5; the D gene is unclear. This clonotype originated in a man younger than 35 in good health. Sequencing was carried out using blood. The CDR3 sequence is CASSLSGPNQPQHF. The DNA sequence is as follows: TGTGCCAGCAGTCTAAGTGGCCCCAATCAGCCCCAGCATTTT.